The source of this TCR beta chain is a study of spatial heterogeneity in lung cancer. Study overall: Samples were obtained from approximately 72 donors, all untreated early-stage non-small cell lung cancer patients. After resection, follow-up PBMC samples were sequenced when available, at a median of roughly two years later. Unique TCR and UMI combinations averaged more than ten appearances each in raw reads. General observations from the study: Ubiquitous expanded tumor TCRs surfaced in blood more at resection than they did at follow-up.

TCRdb analysed the 5' RACE reads with MiXCR anew, one entry per CDR3 protein. The sample has approximately 50,000 distinct CDR3 sequences, 6.5% to 7.5% seen once. The sample's time point: blood at routine non-recurrence follow-up after resection. No cells were sorted before sequencing. The whole RNA sequenced was extracted from tumor, nontumor lung or frozen PBMC. To note about this clonotype: Its antigen is currently unknown.

The source was PBMCs, collected at follow-up. This receptor was taken from a female donor with early-stage non-small cell lung cancer.

The CDR3 DNA reads TGTGCCAGCAGCGAGGGGGTCGGCGAAAAACTGTTTTTT. Translating gives CASSEGVGEKLFF. The chain recombines TRBV7-9 with TRBJ1-4; a possible D gene is TRBD1 (6 bases). The CDR3 sequence is 13 residues long. The germline V gene encodes CDR1 SEHNR and CDR2 FQNEAQ (reference sequence). Trimming stripped 5 bases from V and 8 bases from J, with 12 bases between.